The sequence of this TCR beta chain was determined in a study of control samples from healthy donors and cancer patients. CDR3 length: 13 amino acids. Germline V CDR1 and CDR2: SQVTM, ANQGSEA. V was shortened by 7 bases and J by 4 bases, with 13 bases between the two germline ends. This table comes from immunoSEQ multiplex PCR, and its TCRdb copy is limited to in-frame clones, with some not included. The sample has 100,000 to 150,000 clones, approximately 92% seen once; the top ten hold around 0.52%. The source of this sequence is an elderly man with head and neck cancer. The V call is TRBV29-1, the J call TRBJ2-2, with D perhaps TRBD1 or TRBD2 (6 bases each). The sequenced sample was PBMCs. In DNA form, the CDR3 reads TGCAGCGCTGGAGGGACAACCACCGGGGAGCTGTTTTTT. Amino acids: CSAGGTTTGELFF.